The rows below give T cell receptor beta chains drawn from one sample of a study of neurological immune-mediated disorders. TCRdb called the 5' RACE reads again in MiXCR, with one record for every CDR3 protein. The data contain more than 35,000 distinct CDR3 sequences, 3% of them singletons. The sequenced sample was PBMCs. The receptor source for this set is a woman aged 45-60 years with multiple sclerosis. Both conserved end residues are part of each CDR3. A D gene is named only where the DNA matches it firmly. Size is stated as once, few, many, or a class for an expanded clone.

clone size | D gene | J gene | V gene | CDR3 protein | CDR3 DNA
many | TRBD2 | TRBJ2-1 | TRBV11-2 | CASSSRLAGGAYNEQFF | TGTGCCAGCAGCTCCAGACTAGCGGGGGGGGCATACAATGAGCAGTTCTTC
many | TRBD1 | TRBJ2-7 | TRBV5-1 | CASSPDSGTGMSEQYF | TGCGCCAGCAGCCCGGATTCTGGGACAGGGATGAGCGAGCAGTACTTC
many | NA | TRBJ1-4 | TRBV12-3/TRBV12-4 | CASSRDSGGEKLFF | TGTGCCAGCAGTAGGGACTCTGGAGGGGAAAAACTGTTTTTT
many | NA | TRBJ1-1 | TRBV5-1 | CASSSGPRTGDTEAFF | TGCGCCAGCAGCTCGGGCCCCCGTACCGGGGACACTGAAGCTTTCTTT
many | NA | TRBJ2-3 | TRBV6-1 | CASSYVQGRDTQYF | TGTGCCAGCAGTTATGTACAGGGAAGAGATACGCAGTATTTT
many | NA | TRBJ1-6 | TRBV5-1 | CASSLEGNSPLHF | TGCGCCAGCAGCTTAGAGGGTAATTCACCCCTCCACTTT
many | TRBD1 | TRBJ1-2 | TRBV27 | CASAGTGRNYGYTF | TGTGCCAGCGCCGGGACAGGGCGGAACTATGGCTACACCTTC
many | NA | TRBJ1-1 | TRBV10-3 | CATRRAAGDTEAFF | TGTGCGACCCGCCGGGCAGCCGGGGACACTGAAGCTTTCTTT
many | TRBD1 | TRBJ1-5 | TRBV10-3 | CAISEDRALNQPQHF | TGTGCCATCAGCGAAGACAGGGCCCTCAATCAGCCCCAGCATTTT
many | TRBD2 | TRBJ2-3 | TRBV3-1 | CASSRSSGGTTDTQYF | TGTGCCAGCAGCCGCTCTAGCGGGGGGACCACAGATACGCAGTATTTT
many | NA | TRBJ1-5 | TRBV6-1 | CASSEAPGGINQPQHF | TGTGCCAGCAGTGAAGCCCCGGGGGGTATCAATCAGCCCCAGCATTTT
few | NA | TRBJ2-5 | TRBV18 | CASSPPAGQETQYF | TGTGCCAGCTCACCACCGGCAGGGCAAGAGACCCAGTACTTC
many | NA | TRBJ2-4 | TRBV7-8 | CASSPRVAKNIQYF | TGTGCCAGCAGCCCCAGAGTAGCCAAAAACATTCAGTACTTC
many | TRBD1 | TRBJ2-1 | TRBV14 | CASSPRQGWDYNEQFF | TGTGCCAGCAGCCCCCGACAGGGTTGGGATTACAATGAGCAGTTCTTC
few | NA | TRBJ1-2 | TRBV19 | CASSIPGINYGYTF | TGTGCCAGTAGTATCCCCGGGATTAACTATGGCTACACCTTC
many | TRBD1 | TRBJ2-7 | TRBV29-1 | CSVLFGQERYEQYF | TGCAGCGTTTTATTTGGACAGGAGCGCTACGAGCAGTACTTC
many | NA | TRBJ1-3 | TRBV20-1 | CSASGVVGNTIYF | TGCAGTGCTAGCGGGGTCGTTGGAAACACCATATATTTT
many | NA | TRBJ2-5 | TRBV25-1 | CASSDDRGAGETQYF | TGTGCCAGCAGCGACGATCGGGGGGCGGGGGAGACCCAGTACTTC
many | NA | TRBJ2-2 | TRBV6-1 | CALRGINTGELFF | TGTGCCCTCAGGGGTATTAACACCGGGGAGCTGTTTTTT
many | NA | TRBJ2-3 | TRBV5-6 | CASSTGGPLTDTQYF | TGTGCCAGCAGCACCGGGGGGCCCCTCACAGATACGCAGTATTTT
many | NA | TRBJ1-1 | TRBV4-1 | CASSQDSRMNTEAFF | TGCGCCAGCAGCCAAGATAGCAGAATGAACACTGAAGCTTTCTTT
many | NA | TRBJ2-1 | TRBV5-1 | CASSLAYEQFF | TGCGCCAGCAGCCTAGCCTATGAGCAGTTCTTC
many | NA | TRBJ2-1 | TRBV5-1 | CASSRKALARNEQFF | TGCGCCAGCAGCCGAAAGGCCTTAGCGAGGAATGAGCAGTTCTTC
medium-sized | TRBD2 | TRBJ2-7 | TRBV20-1 | CSARDPSGSAHEQYF | TGCAGTGCCAGAGACCCGAGCGGGAGTGCCCACGAGCAGTACTTC
many | TRBD1 | TRBJ1-3 | TRBV5-6 | CASSSLDRAGNTIYF | TGTGCCAGCAGCTCCCTCGACAGGGCTGGAAACACCATATATTTT
many | NA | TRBJ2-3 | TRBV20-1 | CSVRGGSADTQYF | TGCAGTGTCCGAGGGGGGTCGGCAGATACGCAGTATTTT
many | NA | TRBJ2-2 | TRBV20-1 | CSARGGLTNTGELFF | TGCAGTGCTAGGGGGGGGCTCACGAACACCGGGGAGCTGTTTTTT
many | NA | TRBJ2-5 | TRBV20-1 | CSASTDQETQYF | TGCAGTGCCTCGACCGACCAAGAGACCCAGTACTTC
many | NA | TRBJ2-1 | TRBV20-1 | CSARNLGVLRGNEQFF | TGCAGTGCTAGAAATTTGGGGGTCCTTAGGGGCAATGAGCAGTTCTTC
many | NA | TRBJ1-2 | TRBV5-6 | CASSAGGGYTF | TGTGCCAGCAGCGCCGGTGGGGGCTACACCTTC
many | NA | TRBJ2-1 | TRBV29-1 | CSAILGTSSYNEQFF | TGCAGCGCAATATTGGGCACGAGCTCCTACAATGAGCAGTTCTTC
many | NA | TRBJ2-3 | TRBV10-3 | CAISESEGTTDTQYF | TGTGCCATCAGTGAGTCGGAGGGGACCACAGATACGCAGTATTTT
many | NA | TRBJ1-2 | TRBV10-3 | CAISEGSYGYTF | TGTGCCATCAGTGAGGGGTCATATGGCTACACCTTC
many | NA | TRBJ2-5 | TRBV20-1 | CSARVGGGQETQYF | TGCAGTGCTAGAGTGGGAGGCGGGCAAGAGACCCAGTACTTC
many | NA | TRBJ1-1 | TRBV7-9 | CASSLKLAEAFF | TGTGCCAGCAGCTTAAAGCTGGCTGAAGCTTTCTTT
many | NA | TRBJ2-5 | TRBV25-1 | CASSDLGGPQETQYF | TGTGCCAGCAGTGATCTTGGCGGGCCCCAAGAGACCCAGTACTTC
many | NA | TRBJ1-3 | TRBV27 | CANRCGTIYF | TGTGCCAATCGCTGCGGGACCATATATTTT
many | TRBD1 | TRBJ1-1 | TRBV5-1 | CASSLGRGLKNTEAFF | TGCGCCAGCAGCTTGGGGAGGGGGCTGAAGAACACTGAAGCTTTCTTT
many | NA | TRBJ1-2 | TRBV3-1 | CASSLGTTNYGYTF | TGTGCCAGCAGCCTCGGGACAACTAACTATGGCTACACCTTC
many | NA | TRBJ1-2 | TRBV20-1 | CSASNRVTYGYTF | TGCAGTGCTAGCAACAGGGTGACCTATGGCTACACCTTC
many | TRBD2 | TRBJ2-7 | TRBV20-1 | CSARRYPGGEQYF | TGCAGTGCTAGAAGATATCCGGGGGGCGAGCAGTACTTC
many | NA | TRBJ2-3 | TRBV20-1 | CSASAQTTSTDTQYF | TGCAGTGCTAGCGCCCAGACGACTAGCACAGATACGCAGTATTTT
many | NA | TRBJ2-1 | TRBV20-1 | CSAPTPGWRGRYNEQFF | TGCAGTGCTCCAACCCCGGGGTGGCGGGGACGATACAATGAGCAGTTCTTC
many | NA | TRBJ2-7 | TRBV20-1 | CSAPTGTTYEQYF | TGCAGTGCTCCAACAGGGACAACCTACGAGCAGTACTTC
many | NA | TRBJ1-3 | TRBV7-9 | CASSLPRGADTSGNTIYF | TGTGCCAGCAGCCTACCCCGGGGGGCCGACACCTCTGGAAACACCATATATTTT
many | TRBD1 | TRBJ2-2 | TRBV7-9 | CASSFPGAGGPGELFF | TGTGCCAGCAGCTTCCCTGGGGCAGGGGGCCCCGGGGAGCTGTTTTTT
many | NA | TRBJ2-3 | TRBV5-1 | CASSLVGGVTDTQYF | TGCGCCAGCAGCTTGGTAGGCGGGGTAACAGATACGCAGTATTTT
many | TRBD1 | TRBJ2-3 | TRBV3-1 | CASSQYGQGVGVDTQYF | TGTGCCAGCAGCCAATATGGACAGGGGGTCGGAGTAGATACGCAGTATTTT
many | NA | TRBJ2-5 | TRBV5-1 | CASSLERAAETQYF | TGCGCCAGCAGCTTGGAAAGGGCAGCAGAGACCCAGTACTTC
many | TRBD1 | TRBJ1-5 | TRBV5-5 | CASREGQHNQPQHF | TGTGCCAGCAGAGAGGGACAGCATAATCAGCCCCAGCATTTT